The 31 T cell receptor beta chains below all came from one sample that was sequenced in a study of Ad26.COV2.S vaccination and SARS-CoV-2 variants. The treatment was: roughly 19 received Ad26.COV2.S at low or high dose, single or two shots; roughly 5 received placebo; per-sample allocation not given. Specimens were obtained on day 63 following the first vaccine or placebo injection. Sequencing used immunoSEQ multiplex PCR; TCRdb keeps in-frame clones, though not all of them. The table records 350,000 to 450,000 clones, approximately 91% of them present only once. The source was peripheral blood, collected in a trial of Ad26.COV2.S vaccine versus placebo. These receptor sequences come from a person aged 18 to 59 who received the Ad26.COV2.S COVID-19 vaccine or a placebo.

For this clone: A junction end diverges from the germline sequence, so it may reflect a read error. Other DNA variants within this sample encode the same CDR3. The gene calls are TRBV4-1 and TRBJ2-7; 11 nucleotides match TRBD2. Germline CDR1 reads MGHRA; CDR2 reads YSYEKL. The CDR3 has 15 residues. Here the CDR3 DNA reads TGCGCCAGCAGCGATGGGACTAGCGGTTACTACGAGCAGTATTTC. It translates to CASSDGTSGYYEQYF.

The chain couples TRBV19 to TRBJ1-3; D not certain. The CDR3 extends over 15 amino acids. CDR1 and CDR2 (germline): LNHDA, SQIVND (reference sequence). V lost 5 bases, J lost 0 bases, and 11 bases lay in between. CDR3 protein: CASSSDRYSGNTIYF. CDR3 bases: TGTGCCAGTAGTTCTGACCGTTACTCTGGAAACACCATATATTTT. Filled out from reference TRBV19 and TRBJ1-3, the complete variable domain reads DGGITQSPKYLFRKEGQNVTLSCEQNLNHDAMYWYRQDPGQGLRLIYYSQIVNDFQKGDIAEGYSVSREKKESFPLTVTSAQKNPTAFYLCASSSDRYSGNTIYFGEGSWLTVV.

CDR3 DNA sequence: TGTGCCAGCAGCGTTATTGACAGCTCTAACTATGGCTACACCTTC. Its protein is CASSVIDSSNYGYTF. V and J are TRBV9 and TRBJ1-2, with D perhaps TRBD1 (5 bases). V was cut by 2 bases and J by 0 bases, with 11 bases left in between. Germline V gene sequence: CDR1 SGDLS, CDR2 YYNGEE. The CDR3 loop spans 15 amino acids.

This chain connects TRBV5-6 to TRBJ2-1; 10 bases agree with TRBD2. The CDR3 is 16 residues long. Germline lookup yields CDR1 SGHDT and CDR2 YYEEEE. V shed 4 bases, J shed 3 bases, and the junction held 7 bases outside the gene matches. The CDR3 DNA reads as TGTGCCAGCAGCCGGGGGACTAGCGCACTCTACAATGAGCAGTTCTTC. It is translated as CASSRGTSALYNEQFF.

V and J are TRBV30 and TRBJ1-2; 9 positions match TRBD1. The CDR3 sequence is 14 residues long. Unmatched junction bases numbered 8, after V lost 2 bases and J lost 7 bases. Per germline, CDR1 GTSNPN and CDR2 SVGIG (reference sequence). CDR3 protein: CAWSPPGQGGGYTF. As DNA, the CDR3 is TGTGCCTGGAGTCCCCCGGGACAGGGAGGTGGCTACACCTTC.

This rearrangement joins TRBV2 to TRBJ1-1; 8 bases match TRBD1. This CDR3 is 13 amino acids long. The V gene's germline CDR1 is SNHLY and CDR2 FYNNEI. With V trimmed by 6 bases and J by 4 bases, 4 bases remained unmatched. CDR3 protein: CASRDREGTEAFF. CDR3 nucleotides: TGTGCCAGCAGGGACAGGGAGGGCACTGAAGCTTTCTTT. Combining the CDR3 with reference TRBV2 and TRBJ1-1 gives the whole variable domain EPEVTQTPSHQVTQMGQEVILRCVPISNHLYFYWYRQILGQKVEFLVSFYNNEISEKSEIFDDQFSVERPDGSNFTLKIRSTKLEDSAMYFCASRDREGTEAFFGQGTRLTVV.

The V and J genes are TRBV5-1 and TRBJ2-1; D possibly corresponds to TRBD1 (7 bases). The V gene lost 1 base and the J gene lost 12 bases, with 41 bases spanning the gap. This CDR3 region has 22 residues. Germline V lookup: CDR1 SGHRS, CDR2 YFSETQ. The CDR3 DNA sequence: TGCGCCAGCAGCTTGATAGTTGGCTCGGACAGGAGGGCCCTTTCCCTTAGCAAGGGGCAGTTCTTC. As protein: CASSLIVGSDRRALSLSKGQFF.

The V gene is TRBV6-5, the J gene TRBJ1-1, with D uncertain. The CDR3 is made up of 15 amino acids. The V gene lost 0 bases and the J gene lost 4 bases, with 12 bases spanning the gap. The germline V gene has CDR1 MNHEY and CDR2 SVGAGI. CDR3 sequence reads: CASSYSSGNPTEAFF. The DNA for the CDR3 is TGTGCCAGCAGTTACTCTAGTGGCAACCCCACTGAAGCTTTCTTT.

DNA of the CDR3: TGTGCCAGCAGCTCGGGACTACTGTACGAGCAGTACTTC. As protein: CASSSGLLYEQYF. This chain links TRBV5-6 with TRBJ2-7; 7 bases line up with TRBD2. The germline gives CDR1 SGHDT, CDR2 YYEEEE. With 3 bases clipped from V and 4 bases from J, the junction kept 4 bases outside the gene matches. The CDR3 is made up of 13 amino acids.

The chain uses TRBV20-1 and TRBJ1-3; no clear D. Germline V gives CDR1 DFQATT, CDR2 SNEGSKA (reference sequence). Between the trimmed V and J ends, which lost 3 bases and 0 bases, there was a span of 6 bases. The CDR3 is made up of 13 amino acids. This chain's CDR3 is CSASESSGNTIYF. The CDR3 DNA reads TGCAGTGCTAGTGAGAGCTCTGGAAACACCATATATTTT.

The chain joins TRBV28 to TRBJ2-6, with D hard to call. The CDR3 sequence is 18 residues long. Germline loops: CDR1 MDHEN, CDR2 SYDVKM. The V end was cut by 7 bases, the J end by 0 bases, with 19 bases between. The CDR3 loop reads CASTRRGRWTSGANVLTF. CDR3 nucleotide sequence: TGTGCCAGCACACGACGCGGCAGGTGGACCTCTGGGGCCAACGTCCTGACTTTC.

The count of this clone is one. The chain recombines TRBV12-3 or TRBV12-4 with TRBJ2-1; no reliable D call. The CDR3 runs 13 residues. The V end lost 1 base, the J end lost 4 bases, and 5 bases lay between the germline ends. The DNA for the CDR3 is TGTGCCAGCAGTTTAGGACGGTACAATGAGCAGTTCTTC. This sequence encodes CASSLGRYNEQFF.

In its sample, this clone was seen once. The V call is TRBV7-3, the J call TRBJ2-3; TRBD2 matches 10 bases. The CDR3 loop spans 15 amino acids. V shed 5 bases and J 2 bases; nucleotides not matched to a gene: 4. The germline V gene has CDR1 SGHTA and CDR2 FQGTGA. CDR3 sequence: CASSASGSPTDTQYF. The CDR3 DNA follows: TGTGCCAGCAGCGCTAGCGGGAGCCCCACAGATACGCAGTATTTT.

CDR3 loop: CASSQDLIRANYGYTF. The CDR3 DNA sequence: TGTGCCAGCAGCCAAGATCTCATCAGGGCTAACTATGGCTACACCTTC. The chain combines TRBV14 with TRBJ1-2, with TRBD1 as a possible D gene (5 bases). CDR1 is SGHDN, CDR2 FVKESK, per germline. V lost 0 bases to trimming and J lost 0 bases, with 11 bases between them. The CDR3 is 16 residues long.

The CDR3 nucleotides read TGTGCCAGCAGTTCAAGCCCAGCTCCGAACACTGAAGCTTTCTTT. Encoded protein: CASSSSPAPNTEAFF. V and J are TRBV7-3 and TRBJ1-1; D gene uncertain. Per germline, CDR1 SGHTA and CDR2 FQGTGA. This CDR3 contains 15 residues. The V gene lost 6 bases and the J gene lost 1 base, with 15 bases spanning the gap.

The V and J genes are TRBV19 and TRBJ2-4, with TRBD1 matching over 10 bases. Germline V gene lookup returns CDR1 LNHDA and CDR2 SQIVND (reference sequence). Trimming took 6 bases from V and 0 from J; bases not matched to a gene: 11. The CDR3 length is 18 residues. The CDR3 reads CASSRQGAMNKAKNIQYF. The CDR3 DNA reads TGTGCCAGTAGCCGACAGGGGGCAATGAATAAAGCCAAAAACATTCAGTACTTC.

V usage is TRBV2 and J usage is TRBJ2-4; D ambiguous. V lost 1 base and J 2 bases, leaving 9 bases between the germline ends. Looked up from germline, CDR1 is SNHLY and CDR2 is FYNNEI. CDR3 length: 15 residues. DNA for the CDR3: TGTGCCAGCAGTGAAGGAAGCGTCCCCAAAAACATTCAGTACTTC. It yields the protein CASSEGSVPKNIQYF.

The CDR3 sequence is CSASSGRFTYNEQFF. The CDR3 region has the DNA TGCAGTGCAAGTAGCGGGAGGTTTACCTACAATGAGCAGTTCTTC. V is TRBV20-1 and J is TRBJ2-1; TRBD2 aligns across 10 bases. The CDR3 runs to 15 residues. With 6 bases clipped from V and 2 bases from J, the junction kept 7 bases outside the gene matches. CDR1 is DFQATT, CDR2 SNEGSKA, per germline (reference sequence).

In this sample, this clone turned up once. The rearrangement links TRBV7-3 to TRBJ2-3, with TRBD2 matching 7 bases. CDR3 length equals 17 residues. Germline V gene data show CDR1 as SGHTA and CDR2 as FQGTGA. The trim removed 0 bases at V and 2 bases at J, leaving 8 bases unmatched. Here the CDR3 DNA reads TGTGCCAGCAGCTTAACGGAAGCGGGACTACCCACAGATACGCAGTATTTT. Translation gives CASSLTEAGLPTDTQYF.

The chain recombines TRBV28 with TRBJ2-7; 12 bases are shared with TRBD2. Germline V lookup: CDR1 MDHEN, CDR2 SYDVKM. The junction had 6 bases not matched to a gene; V was cut back by 6 bases and J by 12 bases. There are 12 residues in the CDR3. In nucleotides, the CDR3 is TGTGCCAGCAGAGGACTAGCGGGACGTCCGTACTTC. This encodes CASRGLAGRPYF.

The chain employs TRBV21-1 and TRBJ2-7. TRBV21-1 counts as a pseudogene. The CDR3 length is 16 residues. Here the CDR3 DNA reads TGTGCCAGCAGCAAAGAAGGCTCAGAACCCCCCAACGAGCAGTACTTC. This encodes CASSKEGSEPPNEQYF.

The rearrangement joins TRBV12-3 or TRBV12-4 to TRBJ2-5; no reliable D call. The CDR3 length is 13 residues. V lost 6 bases and J 6 bases, leaving 14 bases between the germline ends. The DNA of the CDR3 is TGTGCCAGCAGCCCCCCCCCTGGAAAGACCCAGTACTTC. Translating gives CASSPPPGKTQYF.

J is TRBJ1-1 and V is TRBV29-1, with 7 bases that match TRBD1. Germline values: CDR1 SQVTM, CDR2 ANQGSEA. With 7 bases clipped from V and 3 bases from J, the junction kept 8 bases outside the gene matches. CDR3 size: 13 residues. CDR3 residues: CSATTGWDTEAFF. CDR3 sequence (DNA): TGCAGCGCTACGACAGGGTGGGACACTGAAGCTTTCTTT.

The chain uses TRBV18 and TRBJ2-2, with 11 bases lining up with TRBD2. The CDR3 is 17 residues long. V gave up 0 bases and J gave up 2 bases; unmatched junction bases: 2. Per the germline V gene, CDR1 is KGHSH and CDR2 is LQKENI. The CDR3 DNA sequence: TGTGCCAGCTCACCACCTGGGACTAGCGGAAACACCGGGGAGCTGTTTTTT. Translating gives CASSPPGTSGNTGELFF.

The chain is built from TRBV10-3 and TRBJ2-1, with a weak D call TRBD2 (6 bases). Germline V CDR1 and CDR2: ENHRY, SYGVKD. The CDR3 spans 16 residues. V was clipped by 0 bases and J by 5 bases, with 14 bases between them. The CDR3 nucleotides read TGTGCCATCAGTGAGTCGGGCGGGGCCGGGGACAATGAGCAGTTCTTC. Its protein product is CAISESGGAGDNEQFF.

V usage is TRBV6-5 and J usage is TRBJ2-7; 8 positions agree with TRBD2. The germline gives CDR1 MNHEY, CDR2 SVGAGI. This CDR3 region has 15 residues. J lost 3 bases, V lost 6 bases, and 10 bases had no gene match. The CDR3 loop is CASSRGASGHYEQYF. The CDR3 coding sequence is TGTGCCAGCAGCCGGGGGGCTAGCGGGCACTACGAGCAGTACTTC.

The V call is TRBV9, the J call TRBJ2-1; 14 bases agree with TRBD2. V was pared by 3 bases and J by 7 bases, with 6 bases of the junction left unmatched. There are 16 residues in the CDR3. CDR1 is SGDLS and CDR2 is YYNGEE in the germline V gene. Written as DNA, the CDR3 is TGTGCCAGCAGCGAGACTAGCGGGAGGGCCCCTAATGAGCAGTTCTTC. Its protein product is CASSETSGRAPNEQFF.

The chain carries TRBV6-1 and TRBJ1-3; the D gene is possibly TRBD1 (5 bases). There are 15 residues in the CDR3. The germline V gene has CDR1 MNHNS and CDR2 SASEGT. V was clipped by 2 bases and J by 3 bases, with 11 bases between them. The DNA for the CDR3 is TGTGCCAGCAGTGAATTTGGGGCGGGTGGAAACACCATATATTTT. Translating gives CASSEFGAGGNTIYF.

The chain has TRBV30 and TRBJ2-5; D is undetermined. Trimming took off 2 bases at V and 1 base at J, with 11 bases between the two ends. This CDR3 region has 14 residues. Germline V gene sequence: CDR1 GTSNPN, CDR2 SVGIG (reference sequence). The CDR3 loop is CAWSHGRIQETQYF. DNA for the CDR3: TGTGCCTGGAGTCACGGACGGATCCAAGAGACCCAGTACTTC.

The sample holds one count of this clone. The genes are TRBV2 and TRBJ1-2; D ambiguous. CDR3 length: 15 amino acids. The germline V gene has CDR1 SNHLY and CDR2 FYNNEI. V was trimmed by 2 bases and J by 0 bases, leaving 10 bases between them. The CDR3 is CASSEQPTSNYGYTF. Written as DNA, the CDR3 is TGTGCCAGCAGTGAACAGCCTACCTCTAACTATGGCTACACCTTC.

This clone was observed once. V usage is TRBV19 and J usage is TRBJ1-5; D remains ambiguous. CDR1 and CDR2 (germline): LNHDA, SQIVND (reference sequence). This CDR3 has 14 amino acids. V lost 7 bases to trimming and J lost 0 bases, with 10 bases between them. The chain's CDR3 is CASTGRASNQPQHF. In DNA, the CDR3 is TGTGCCAGTACAGGACGGGCTAGCAATCAGCCCCAGCATTTT.